The rows below give T cell receptor beta chains drawn from one sample of a study of blood T cell repertoires in COVID-19. Sequencing used immunoSEQ multiplex PCR; TCRdb keeps in-frame clones, though not all of them. This sample carries 100,000 to 150,000 clones, about four fifths of them seen once, and the ten largest clones take 9.7%. Sequencing was performed on peripheral blood. The receptors stem from a man aged 35 to 55 with active or convalescent COVID-19. Both conserved end residues are part of each CDR3. D genes are given only for firm matches. Size tells how often a clone was seen (once, few, many) or the class of an expanded clone, and some rows leave it out.

D | J | V | size | DNA | CDR3
NA | TRBJ1-6 | TRBV6-4 | NA | TGTGCCAGCAGTGATCAGGGAGGGCATAATTCACCCCTCCACTTT | CASSDQGGHNSPLHF
NA | TRBJ2-7 | TRBV7-2 | few | TGTGCCAGCAGCTCCCCCAGGGCGACAATAACCTACGAGCAGTACTTC | CASSSPRATITYEQYF
NA | TRBJ2-1 | TRBV30 | NA | TGTGCCTGGATCTCCTCAGGGGAGGGACCGCAGTTCTTC | CAWISSGEGPQFF
TRBD1 | TRBJ2-1 | TRBV24-1 | NA | TGTGCCACCAGCCTTGGGGGACAGGGTTACGACAATGAGCAGTTCTTC | CATSLGGQGYDNEQFF
NA | TRBJ2-5 | TRBV5-1 | NA | TGCGCCAGCAGCTTGGCCCGAGGGCGGGAGACCCAGTACTTC | CASSLARGRETQYF
TRBD1 | TRBJ1-3 | TRBV12-3/TRBV12-4 | NA | TGTGCCAGCATCCAGGGGGCCGGAAACACCATATATTTT | CASIQGAGNTIYF
TRBD1 | TRBJ1-1 | TRBV12-3/TRBV12-4 | NA | TGTGCCAGCAGGCCGTCAGGGGGGACTGAAGCTTTCTTT | CASRPSGGTEAFF
NA | TRBJ2-3 | TRBV4-2 | NA | TGTGCCAGCAGCCAAGGCGGCGGGGTAACCGCAGATACGCAGTATTTT | CASSQGGGVTADTQYF
TRBD2 | TRBJ2-1 | TRBV6-2/TRBV6-3 | NA | TGTGCCAGCAGCAATAGCGGGGGTCAGTCCTACAATGAGCAGTTCTTC | CASSNSGGQSYNEQFF
NA | TRBJ1-1 | TRBV27 | NA | TGTGCCAGCAGTTTATCCCAGATTCACATGAACACTGAAGCTTTCTTT | CASSLSQIHMNTEAFF
TRBD1 | TRBJ1-5 | TRBV7-2 | few | TGTGCCAGCAGCCCCGCTGCGACAGGGGCGAATCAGCCCCAGCATTTT | CASSPAATGANQPQHF
NA | TRBJ1-2 | TRBV30 | NA | TGTGCCTGCAACGAAGGGAGAAGGTATGGCTACACCTTC | CACNEGRRYGYTF
TRBD1 | TRBJ1-2 | TRBV12-3/TRBV12-4 | NA | TGTGCCAGCAGCCCGGGACAGAGCTATGGCTACACCTTC | CASSPGQSYGYTF
TRBD1 | TRBJ1-1 | TRBV11-2 | NA | TGTGCCAGCAGCTTAGCAGTGGGACAGGGGAACACTGAAGCTTTCTTT | CASSLAVGQGNTEAFF
NA | TRBJ2-3 | TRBV5-6 | NA | TGTGCCAGCAGCTTCAAAGATACGCAGTATTTT | CASSFKDTQYF
NA | TRBJ2-7 | TRBV18 | NA | TGTGCCAGCTCGGCCACGGAGTCCTACGAGCAGTACTTC | CASSATESYEQYF
NA | TRBJ1-3 | TRBV9 | once | TGTGCCAGCAGCGTAGCTACGCTCAACTCTGGAAACACCATATATTTT | CASSVATLNSGNTIYF
TRBD1 | TRBJ1-1 | TRBV29-1 | NA | TGCAGCGTTACACTACAGGGGGAGATGAACACTGAAGCTTTCTTT | CSVTLQGEMNTEAFF
NA | TRBJ1-5 | TRBV18 | NA | TGTGCCAGCTCATCGAAGGGGGGGGGCAATCAGCCCCAGCATTTT | CASSSKGGGNQPQHF
NA | TRBJ1-6 | TRBV6-6 | NA | TGTGCCAGCAGCCAGGACAGCTATAATTCACCCCTCCACTTT | CASSQDSYNSPLHF
NA | TRBJ1-5 | TRBV6-5 | NA | TGTGCCAGCAGAGACCCAGGGGGCAATCAGCCCCAGCATTTT | CASRDPGGNQPQHF
TRBD1 | TRBJ1-2 | TRBV9 | NA | TGTGCCAGCAGCTCCGGGACAGTTAACTATGGCTACACCTTC | CASSSGTVNYGYTF
TRBD1 | TRBJ1-2 | TRBV4-2 | NA | TGTGCCAGCAGCCAAGCTTCTGGGACAGGAGAGAACTATGGCTACACCTTC | CASSQASGTGENYGYTF
TRBD1 | TRBJ2-7 | TRBV18 | NA | TGTGCCAGCTCTCCCGGGACAGATACCTACGAGCAGTACTTC | CASSPGTDTYEQYF
NA | TRBJ1-5 | TRBV19 | few | TGTGCCAGTAGTCGGCAGAGCGAGAATCAGCCCCAGCATTTT | CASSRQSENQPQHF
NA | TRBJ1-4 | TRBV4-3 | NA | TGCGCCAGCAGCCAAGGCAGGGGCGCGAGCTCAAAACTGTTTTTT | CASSQGRGASSKLFF
TRBD1 | TRBJ1-2 | TRBV23-1 | NA | TGCGCCAGCAGTCAAACCTCACTCCATGCCGGGACAGGTCATGGCTACACCTTC | CASSQTSLHAGTGHGYTF
TRBD1 | TRBJ1-3 | TRBV5-4 | NA | TGTGCCAGCAGCGACGGACAGGGCGGAAACACCATATATTTT | CASSDGQGGNTIYF
TRBD1 | TRBJ1-1 | TRBV18 | NA | TGTGCCAGCTTTTCAGGACAGGGAGTGGGCACTGAAGCTTTCTTT | CASFSGQGVGTEAFF
NA | TRBJ2-3 | TRBV9 | NA | TGTGCCAGCAGCGTAGGGAGAACCACAGATACGCAGTATTTT | CASSVGRTTDTQYF
TRBD1 | TRBJ1-4 | TRBV10-3 | NA | TGTGCCATCCGGGACAGCGATTCAACTAATGAAAAACTGTTTTTT | CAIRDSDSTNEKLFF
NA | TRBJ2-3 | TRBV11-3 | NA | TGTGCCAGCAGCTTAGGACGACAGGGAGGTATCGATACGCAGTATTTT | CASSLGRQGGIDTQYF
NA | TRBJ2-7 | TRBV12-2 | NA | TGTGCAAGTCGCTTAGCCTTAGCGCTTCGGCACGAGCAGTACTTC | CASRLALALRHEQYF
TRBD2 | TRBJ2-3 | TRBV6-4 | NA | TGTGCCAGCAGTGTCGGGACTAGCCTCACAGATACGCAGTATTTT | CASSVGTSLTDTQYF
NA | TRBJ2-2 | TRBV18 | NA | TGTGCCAGCTCTGAACGACGGGGAGTCAACACCGGGGAGCTGTTTTTT | CASSERRGVNTGELFF
TRBD1 | TRBJ2-2 | TRBV9 | NA | TGTGCCAGCATGCGACAGGGCGGAGGCACCGGGGAGCTGTTTTTT | CASMRQGGGTGELFF
TRBD1 | TRBJ2-3 | TRBV5-4 | few | TGTGCCAGCAGCGCAACGGGACAGAGCACAGATACGCAGTATTTT | CASSATGQSTDTQYF
TRBD1 | TRBJ1-1 | TRBV2 | NA | TGTGCCAGCAGTGAAAGGGGGACAGGGATTCTCACTGAAGCTTTCTTT | CASSERGTGILTEAFF
NA | TRBJ2-7 | TRBV30 | NA | TGTGCCTGGAGGCCGGGAATCGGGAAGTACGAGCAGTACTTC | CAWRPGIGKYEQYF
TRBD1 | TRBJ2-2 | TRBV7-3 | NA | TGTGCCAGCAGCTTAGTAGCCGGGACAGGGATGAACACCGGGGAGCTGTTTTTT | CASSLVAGTGMNTGELFF
TRBD2 | TRBJ2-7 | TRBV2 | NA | TGTGCCAGCAGTGACGTGGGAGGGAGATACGAGCAGTACTTC | CASSDVGGRYEQYF
NA | TRBJ2-2 | TRBV6-2/TRBV6-3 | once | TGTGCCAGCAGTTACTATCCGAGAACGAACACCGGGGAGCTGTTTTTT | CASSYYPRTNTGELFF
TRBD1 | TRBJ2-5 | TRBV7-3 | once | TGTGCCAGCAGCTTACGGCCCAGGGCCCCAAGACAGGACAGGGGGCACCAAGAGACCCAGTACTTC | CASSLRPRAPRQDRGHQETQYF
NA | TRBJ1-1 | TRBV19 | NA | TGTGCCAGTAGTCCACAGACAGACCGCCCCGAAGCTTTCTTT | CASSPQTDRPEAFF
NA | TRBJ1-5 | TRBV18 | NA | TGTGCCAGCTCACCCCCGGGGGGGGATAGCAATCAGCCCCAGCATTTT | CASSPPGGDSNQPQHF
NA | TRBJ2-6 | TRBV5-6 | NA | TGTGCCAGCAGCTGGACAGGGGCCAACGTCCTGACTTTC | CASSWTGANVLTF
TRBD1 | TRBJ1-1 | TRBV10-3 | NA | TGTGCCATCAAAGAGACAGGGAGTCCTGAAGCTTTCTTT | CAIKETGSPEAFF
NA | TRBJ2-3 | TRBV5-1 | once | TGCGCCAGCAGCTTGGCTGGAGGGGGGGGTCAAGATACGCAGTATTTT | CASSLAGGGGQDTQYF
NA | TRBJ2-2 | TRBV11-2 | NA | TGTGCCAGCAGCTTGACTGGCCCAGGGATCGGGGAGCTGTTTTTT | CASSLTGPGIGELFF
NA | TRBJ1-6 | TRBV19 | NA | TGTGCCAGTAGTAGAACGGACTGGGAAGGTAATTCACCCCTCCACTTT | CASSRTDWEGNSPLHF
TRBD1 | TRBJ1-4 | TRBV25-1 | NA | TGTGCCAGCAGTGACCCAAGCCCGGGGACAGGGGATGAAAAACTGTTTTTT | CASSDPSPGTGDEKLFF
NA | TRBJ2-7 | TRBV6-2/TRBV6-3 | NA | TGTGCCAGCAGCTGGACAGCCTACGAGCAGTACTTC | CASSWTAYEQYF